This T cell receptor beta chain was documented in a study of blood T cell repertoires in COVID-19. Study overall: Researchers got acute and convalescent COVID-19 samples from the United States, Italy and Spain.

Original methodology: Estimates of nucleated cell counts were drawn from the amplification of reference gene primers. TCRdb's table, derived via immunoSEQ multiplex PCR, lists solely in-frame clones and lacks some. V and J calls plus clone size are reproduced from that table; the DNA served to infer D and trimming. This table has around 64,000 clones, approximately 90% appearing once. Specimen: peripheral blood. This sequence originates from a human donor in a cohort sampled during active COVID-19.

DNA for the CDR3: TGTGCCAGCAGCGCAGACAGGGAAGGAACTGAAGCTTTCTTT. This encodes CASSADREGTEAFF. The chain couples TRBV9 to TRBJ1-1; TRBD1 agrees at 7 bases. This CDR3 contains 14 residues. Germline-derived CDR1 and CDR2 are SGDLS and YYNGEE. V shed 3 bases, J shed 5 bases, and the junction held 7 bases outside the gene matches.